This TCR beta chain was observed in a study of blood T cell repertoires in COVID-19. About the study: Acute-phase and convalescent COVID-19 samples originated in the United States, Italy and Spain. Sources were T cells, B-cell-depleted T cells, or PBMCs; the material itself was cDNA or gDNA.

Patients of the Seattle cohort, enrolled during active infection, were followed longitudinally. The CDR3 runs to 15 residues. CDR1 and CDR2 (germline): MNHEY, SMNVEV (reference sequence). Trimming cost V 4 bases and J 0 bases, with 10 bases left between them. Authors' methods: The authors estimated nucleated cell counts from reference gene primer amplification. Some clones are missing from TCRdb's copy, which holds only in-frame ones; the method was immunoSEQ multiplex PCR. The V and J calls and clone size come from that table; D and trimming were worked out from the DNA. The table shows 130,000 to 150,000 clones, with approximately 83% occurring only once.

V gene TRBV27 combines with J gene TRBJ2-1; D possibly corresponds to TRBD2 (5 bases). Specimen: peripheral blood. The TCR was taken from a woman aged 55-70 years with COVID-19, enrolled during active disease. The CDR3 loop reads CASSSPGSSYNEQFF. For the CDR3, the DNA is TGTGCCAGCAGTTCTCCGGGGAGCTCCTACAATGAGCAGTTCTTC.